The 5 T cell receptor beta chains listed next were all sequenced from one sample in a study of T-cell memory formation after mild COVID-19 (TCRdb year 2021). The library came from 5' RACE. Sequencing was performed on an Illumina NovaSeq 6000. TCRdb cleaned the public reads at Q25 with fastp, built clones with MiXCR and kept in-frame beta chains. Each entry is one CDR3 protein sequence, shown with its most common DNA and genes. The table for this sample lists under 250,000 distinct CDR3 sequences; just over 15% of them were counted only once. The ten largest clones add up to 2% to 2.5% of the sample. Sequencing input: PBMCs or a T cell subset sorted from them (not recorded which). These receptors were collected from an adult woman who had mild COVID-19 (a few samples of this study predate the infection). The sample titles of this study are shuffled in the database, so cell type and time point are left out; the donor was told from shared clones.

In its sample, this clonotype was seen a few times. The V call is TRBV10-3, the J call TRBJ1-1, with D unclear. Trimming cost V 7 bases and J 1 base, with 19 bases left between them. The CDR3 length is 16 residues. Per germline, CDR1 ENHRY and CDR2 SYGVKD. CDR3: CAITLQEPSSNTEAFF. The CDR3 DNA sequence: TGTGCCATCACGCTGCAGGAGCCAAGCTCGAACACTGAAGCTTTCTTT.

The chain carries TRBV5-1 and TRBJ1-4; D is ambiguous. Per the germline V gene, CDR1 is SGHRS and CDR2 is YFSETQ. Trimming stripped 0 bases from V and 3 bases from J, with 6 bases between. The CDR3 spans 14 residues. This CDR3 is CASSLDRPNEKLFF. Written as DNA, the CDR3 is TGCGCCAGCAGCTTGGACAGACCTAATGAAAAACTGTTTTTT.

This clonotype came up a few times. CDR3 sequence (DNA): TGCGCCAGCAGCTTGTCATCAGGGTCCTACGAGCAGTACTTC. This encodes CASSLSSGSYEQYF. The V call is TRBV5-1, the J call TRBJ2-7; a weak D match, TRBD1 (5 bases). CDR3 length equals 14 residues. V lost 1 base and J lost 1, with 9 bases in between. Germline CDR1 reads SGHRS; CDR2 reads YFSETQ.

The chain employs TRBV7-3 and TRBJ2-3; 13 nucleotides agree with TRBD2. The CDR3 runs to 13 residues. CDR1 and CDR2 (germline): SGHTA, FQGTGA. The V segment lost 5 bases and the J segment 10 bases; nucleotides outside the gene matches: 3. The CDR3 sequence: CASSQTSGRPQYF. In DNA form, the CDR3 reads TGTGCCAGCAGCCAGACTAGCGGGAGGCCGCAGTATTTT.

This clonotype was seen a few times. The genes are TRBV30 and TRBJ2-7; no firm D call. The length of the CDR3 is 12 residues. V shed 2 bases and J shed 3 bases, with 8 bases lying between them. Germline CDR1 reads GTSNPN; CDR2 reads SVGIG (reference sequence). The CDR3 here is CAWSRVVYEQYF. CDR3 bases: TGTGCCTGGAGTCGTGTAGTCTACGAGCAGTACTTC.